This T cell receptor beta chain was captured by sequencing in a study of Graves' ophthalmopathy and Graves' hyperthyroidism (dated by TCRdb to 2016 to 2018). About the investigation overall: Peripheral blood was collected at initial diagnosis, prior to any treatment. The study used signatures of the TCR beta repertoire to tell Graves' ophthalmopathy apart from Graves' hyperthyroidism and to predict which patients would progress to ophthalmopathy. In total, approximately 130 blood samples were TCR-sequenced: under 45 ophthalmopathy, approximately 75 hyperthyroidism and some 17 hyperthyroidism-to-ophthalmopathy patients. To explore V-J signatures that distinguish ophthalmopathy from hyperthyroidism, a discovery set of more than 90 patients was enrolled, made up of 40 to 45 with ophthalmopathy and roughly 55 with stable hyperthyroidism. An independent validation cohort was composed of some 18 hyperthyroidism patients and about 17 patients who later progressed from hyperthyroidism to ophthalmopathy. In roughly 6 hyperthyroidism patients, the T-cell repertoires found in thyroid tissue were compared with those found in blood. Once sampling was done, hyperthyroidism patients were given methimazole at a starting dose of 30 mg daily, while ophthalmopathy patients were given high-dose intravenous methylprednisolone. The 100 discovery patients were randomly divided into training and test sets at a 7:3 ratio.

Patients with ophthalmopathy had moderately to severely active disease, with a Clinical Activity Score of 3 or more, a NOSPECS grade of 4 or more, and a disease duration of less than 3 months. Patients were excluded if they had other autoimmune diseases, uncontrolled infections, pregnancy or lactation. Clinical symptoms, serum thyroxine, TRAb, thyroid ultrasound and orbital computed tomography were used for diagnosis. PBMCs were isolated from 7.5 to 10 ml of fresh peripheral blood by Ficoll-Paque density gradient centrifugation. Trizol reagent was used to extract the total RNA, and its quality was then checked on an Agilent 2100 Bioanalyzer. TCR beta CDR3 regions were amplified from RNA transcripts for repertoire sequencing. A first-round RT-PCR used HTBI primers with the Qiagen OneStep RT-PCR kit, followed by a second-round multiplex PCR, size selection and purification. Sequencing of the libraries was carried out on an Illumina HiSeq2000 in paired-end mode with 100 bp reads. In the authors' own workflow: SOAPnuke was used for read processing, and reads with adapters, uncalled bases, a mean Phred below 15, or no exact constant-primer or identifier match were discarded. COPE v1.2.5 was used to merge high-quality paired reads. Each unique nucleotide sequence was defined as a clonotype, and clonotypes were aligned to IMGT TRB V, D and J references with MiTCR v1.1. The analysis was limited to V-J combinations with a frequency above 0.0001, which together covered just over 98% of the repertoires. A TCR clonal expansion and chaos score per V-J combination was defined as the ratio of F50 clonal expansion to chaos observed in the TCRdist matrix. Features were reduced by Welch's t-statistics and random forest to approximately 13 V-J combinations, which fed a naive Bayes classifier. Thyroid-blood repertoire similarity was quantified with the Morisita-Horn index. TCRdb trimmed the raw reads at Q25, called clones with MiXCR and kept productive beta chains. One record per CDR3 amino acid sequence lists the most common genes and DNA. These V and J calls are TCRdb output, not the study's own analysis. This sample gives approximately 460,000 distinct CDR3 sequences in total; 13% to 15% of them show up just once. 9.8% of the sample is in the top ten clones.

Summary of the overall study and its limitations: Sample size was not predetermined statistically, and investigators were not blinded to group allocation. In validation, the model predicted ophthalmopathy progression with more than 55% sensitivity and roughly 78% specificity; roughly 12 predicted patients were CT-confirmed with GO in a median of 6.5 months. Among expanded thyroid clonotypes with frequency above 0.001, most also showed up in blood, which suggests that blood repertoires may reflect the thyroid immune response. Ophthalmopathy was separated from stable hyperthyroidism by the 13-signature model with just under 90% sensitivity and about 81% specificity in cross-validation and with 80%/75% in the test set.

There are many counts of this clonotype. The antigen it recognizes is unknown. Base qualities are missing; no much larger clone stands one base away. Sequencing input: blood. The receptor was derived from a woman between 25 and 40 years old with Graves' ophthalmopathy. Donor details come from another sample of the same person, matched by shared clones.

CDR3 sequence: CASSPANEANVLTF. The nucleotides read TGCGCCAGCAGCCCCGCCAACGAGGCCAACGTCCTGACTTTC. The chain uses TRBV5-1 and TRBJ2-6; confidence is insufficient to name the D gene. The V end loses 4 bases and the J end loses 6 bases, and a stretch of 11 bases separates them. The CDR3 goes from the cysteine to the phenylalanine over 14 residues. The read is trimmed to its CDR3 DNA, 42 bases read in frame from base 1. Taken from the germline V gene, the CDR1 and CDR2 loops are SGHRS and YFSETQ. With the rest looked up from the reference TRBV5-1 and TRBJ2-6 genes rather than sequenced, the full variable domain is KAGVTQTPRYLIKTRGQQVTLSCSPISGHRSVSWYQQTPGQGLQFLFEYFSETQRNKGNFPGRFSGRQFSNSRSEMNVSTLELGDSALYLCASSPANEANVLTFGAGSRLTVL.